This is a list of T cell receptor beta chains from one sample in a study of immune cell composition in non-small cell lung cancer. Data came from immunoSEQ multiplex PCR; TCRdb stores just in-frame clones and leaves some out. The repertoire includes thousands of clones, 76% of them detected once, and about 9.5% sits in the top ten. The specimen was lung tumor tissue. The receptors stem from a human donor with non-small cell lung cancer. CDR3s leave out the opening cysteine and the closing phenylalanine or tryptophan.

CDR3 protein,V gene
ASSGAGGADTQY,TRBV5-4
ASSWDSGNTIY,TRBV2
ASSLLKAGPGGTGELF,TRBV28
ASRIPQWELF,TRBV6-5
ASSSGTGFQPQH,TRBV7-2
ASSQPGANQPQH,TRBV7-9
ASRGDTYNEQF,TRBV6-6
ASSPDRTAFYEQY,TRBV9
ASSEPKMNTEAF,TRBV2
ASSLVSGGGAMDEQF,TRBV7-2
ASRRGPEDGYT,TRBV19
ASSLSSGGSNIQY,TRBV7-2
AWRTGFSNQPQH,TRBV30
ASAWDGSYGYT,TRBV27
ASSIPGNNEQF,TRBV19
SARTGLSVGETQY,TRBV29-1
ASSFGDFTEAF,TRBV7-3
ASSETGPRDGEQY,TRBV28
ASSEALWTGELF,TRBV6-1
ASNLGLGNQPQH,TRBV28
ASGQGSYEQY,TRBV2
ASSLRAEAGELF,TRBV7-3
ASSQSGELGNTQY,TRBV13
ASSPGWPNTEAF,TRBV14